One and the same sample provided the 26 T cell receptor beta chains below, sequenced in a study of Graves' ophthalmopathy and Graves' hyperthyroidism. Amplified material comprised TCR beta CDR3 regions derived from RNA transcripts. The authors performed first-round RT-PCR with HTBI primers and then a second-round multiplex PCR. TCRdb ran MiXCR on the multiplex PCR reads and lists one entry per CDR3 protein. This sample has some 380,000 distinct CDR3 sequences; 15% occur once, and the top ten carry about 7%. Sequenced material: peripheral blood. These receptors all stem from a woman aged 18 to 35 with stable Graves' hyperthyroidism.

There are many counts of this clonotype. The V call is TRBV20-1, the J call TRBJ2-4; D possibly uses TRBD1 or TRBD2 (6 bases each). CDR1 and CDR2 (germline): DFQATT, SNEGSKA (reference sequence). V lost 6 bases and J lost 0, with 15 bases in between. CDR3 length: 15 residues. In nucleotides, the CDR3 is TGCAGTGCAGGGGGAGGATCCGTAGCCAAAAACATTCAGTACTTC. Translated, it gives CSAGGGSVAKNIQYF.

This clonotype has ten or more counts. The chain employs TRBV24-1 and TRBJ2-5; 11 nucleotides agree with TRBD1. This CDR3 has 16 amino acids. The germline CDR1 and CDR2 sequences are KGHDR and SFDVKD. V shed 3 bases, J shed 3 bases, and the junction held 5 bases outside the gene matches. The CDR3 protein is CATSDPRGQGEETQYF. The CDR3 coding sequence is TGTGCCACCAGTGATCCCCGGGGACAGGGGGAAGAGACCCAGTACTTC.

This clonotype was recorded at least ten times. The conserved closing phenylalanine or tryptophan is absent in this CDR3, likely reflecting a read error. The DNA is omitted, as the CDR3 cannot be located on it reliably, and the CDR3 follows TCRdb's listing. J is TRBJ1-2 and V is TRBV11-2. With termini counted, the CDR3 has 8 amino acids. Germline CDR1 reads SGHAT; CDR2 reads FQNNGV. CDR3 region: CASSPVTL.

At least ten counts were recorded for this clonotype. The CDR3 nucleotides read TGTGCCAGCAGTTCCCCCGGGACAGGGGTAAGATGGCAGTACTTC. Residues: CASSSPGTGVRWQYF. The chain links TRBV28 to TRBJ2-7; 10 nucleotides match TRBD1. This CDR3 has 15 amino acids. The ends lost 4 bases at V and 9 bases at J; junction bases unmatched: 12. CDR1 and CDR2 (germline): MDHEN, SYDVKM.

The chain has TRBV6-2 or TRBV6-3 and TRBJ1-1; TRBD1 aligns across 7 bases. The trim removed 10 bases at V and 1 base at J, leaving 6 bases unmatched. The CDR3 has 13 residues. Germline-derived CDR1 and CDR2 are MNHEY and SVGEGT. The CDR3 sequence is CANNDRENTEAFF. Here the CDR3 DNA reads TGTGCCAACAATGACAGGGAGAACACTGAAGCTTTCTTT.

In its sample, this clonotype was seen many times. The genes are TRBV7-8 and TRBJ2-7; 7 bases are a match to TRBD2. The CDR3 covers 13 residues. V was pared by 5 bases and J by 0 bases, with 1 base of the junction left unmatched. Germline V gene sequence: CDR1 SGHVS, CDR2 FQNEAQ. CDR3 loop: CASSRGGSYEQYF. As DNA, the CDR3 is TGTGCCAGCAGCCGCGGGGGCTCCTACGAGCAGTACTTC.

This clonotype was counted ten times or more. The chain couples TRBV7-6 to TRBJ1-1; 9 nucleotides align to TRBD1. After removal of 5 bases from V and 2 bases from J, the junction contained 6 bases not matched to a gene. Germline-derived CDR1 and CDR2 are SGHVS and FNYEAQ. This CDR3 has 15 amino acids. DNA for the CDR3: TGTGCCAGCAGCCGAAAGACAGGGGGTAACACTGAAGCTTTCTTT. It specifies CASSRKTGGNTEAFF.

This clonotype showed up many times. This chain links TRBV6-5 with TRBJ1-1; the match to TRBD1 covers 7 bases. The germline V gene encodes CDR1 MNHEY and CDR2 SVGAGI. The CDR3 spans 13 residues. V lost 6 bases to trimming and J lost 1 base; unmatched junction nucleotides: 2. As DNA, the CDR3 is TGTGCCAGCAGCTGGACAGGGAACACTGAAGCTTTCTTT. Amino acid sequence: CASSWTGNTEAFF.

This clonotype was recorded once. This chain joins TRBV6-1 and TRBJ2-5; the match to TRBD1 covers 7 bases. CDR1 is MNHNS, CDR2 SASEGT, per germline. CDR3 length: 15 residues. V shed 3 bases, J shed 1 base, and the junction held 5 bases outside the gene matches. The CDR3 nucleotides are TGTGCCAGCAGTGACCCCGGGACAGCCCAAGAGACCCAGTACTTC. This sequence encodes CASSDPGTAQETQYF.

This clonotype was observed many times. This chain connects TRBV7-2 to TRBJ1-1, with unresolved D. The CDR3 is made up of 17 amino acids. Trimming left V 5 bases short and J 6 bases short, with 25 bases between. Per germline, CDR1 SGHTA and CDR2 FQGNSA. The CDR3 nucleotides are TGTGCCAGCAGCCTACCTAATTCCCAAAACCCTGTCGCTGAAGCTTTCTTT. Residues: CASSLPNSQNPVAEAFF.

This clonotype appeared many times. V and J are TRBV20-1 and TRBJ2-5, with a tentative D call TRBD2 (7 bases). The germline V gene has CDR1 DFQATT and CDR2 SNEGSKA (reference sequence). The ends were cut back, 0 bases at V and 0 bases at J, with 14 bases in the middle. The CDR3 spans 16 residues. CDR3 region: CSARDGRGGYQETQYF. CDR3 bases: TGCAGTGCTAGAGATGGGAGGGGGGGATACCAAGAGACCCAGTACTTC.

This clonotype showed up just a few times. The V call is TRBV19, the J call TRBJ2-7; 7 nucleotides align to TRBD1. With 7 bases clipped from V and 6 bases from J, the junction kept 12 bases outside the gene matches. The CDR3 loop spans 14 amino acids. CDR1 and CDR2 (germline): LNHDA, SQIVND (reference sequence). The CDR3 DNA sequence: TGTGCCAGTAATATGGACAGGTGGTCGGGCGAGCAGTACTTC. Amino acids: CASNMDRWSGEQYF.

This clonotype came up many times. CDR3 in amino acids: CASSESDSITSYEQYF. In DNA, the CDR3 is TGTGCCAGCAGTGAGTCCGACAGTATTACCTCCTACGAGCAGTACTTC. The gene calls are TRBV2 and TRBJ2-7, with a tentative D call TRBD1 (5 bases). Between the trimmed V and J ends, which lost 3 bases and 0 bases, there was a span of 15 bases. Germline CDR1 SNHLY, CDR2 FYNNEI. The CDR3 is 16 amino acids.

This clonotype was recorded at least ten times. The rearrangement uses TRBV25-1 and TRBJ1-1; D possibly corresponds to TRBD1 (5 bases). CDR3 length equals 15 residues. CDR1 and CDR2 (germline): MGHDK, SYGVNS. With 6 bases removed from V and 1 base from J, the gap between germline ends came to 15 bases. CDR3 in DNA: TGTGCCAGCAGCTGGGGCGGAGGGGCGAACACTGAAGCTTTCTTT. This sequence encodes CASSWGGGANTEAFF.

This clonotype has a count of ten or more. The chain carries TRBV6-2 or TRBV6-3 and TRBJ1-2; no reliable D call. Between the trimmed V and J ends, which lost 0 bases and 4 bases, there was a span of 15 bases. This CDR3 is built from 16 residues. CDR1 and CDR2 (germline): MNHEY, SVGEGT. The CDR3 DNA sequence: TGTGCCAGCAGTTACTCCATGGCGATAGGACGCTATGGCTACACCTTC. Translating gives CASSYSMAIGRYGYTF.

The V gene is TRBV7-9, the J gene TRBJ2-5; 13 positions match TRBD2. Germline V gene data show CDR1 as SEHNR and CDR2 as FQNEAQ (reference sequence). The trim removed 4 bases at V and 5 bases at J, leaving 7 bases unmatched. The CDR3 has 16 amino acids. In nucleotides, the CDR3 is TGTGCCAGCAGCTCGGAACTAGCGGGGGGGCCGGAGACCCAGTACTTC. Amino acids: CASSSELAGGPETQYF.

This clonotype was detected ten times or more. This rearrangement joins TRBV13 to TRBJ1-6; D unresolved. V was trimmed by 3 bases and J by 8 bases, leaving 8 bases between them. CDR3 size: 13 residues. Germline V gene lookup returns CDR1 PRHDT and CDR2 FYEKMQ (reference sequence). The CDR3 is CASSFARDSPLHF. CDR3 nucleotides: TGTGCCAGCAGCTTCGCGAGAGATTCACCCCTCCACTTT.

Ten or more counts support this clonotype. The J gene is TRBJ2-5, the V gene TRBV19; tentatively, D is TRBD1 (6 bases). V lost 7 bases, J lost 1 base, and 22 bases lay in between. Germline V gives CDR1 LNHDA, CDR2 SQIVND (reference sequence). This CDR3 has 17 amino acids. CDR3 amino acids: CASTPDARGMGQETQYF. The CDR3 DNA reads TGTGCCAGTACCCCCGACGCCAGGGGAATGGGCCAAGAGACCCAGTACTTC.

The chain employs TRBV19 and TRBJ1-1, with D perhaps TRBD1 (6 bases). V was trimmed by 3 bases and J by 2 bases, leaving 10 bases between them. The CDR3 spans 14 residues. Per germline, CDR1 LNHDA and CDR2 SQIVND (reference sequence). The CDR3 protein is CASSIQGTNTEAFF. CDR3 coding DNA: TGTGCCAGTAGTATCCAGGGGACAAACACTGAAGCTTTCTTT.

This clonotype was counted many times. The V and J genes are TRBV12-3 or TRBV12-4 and TRBJ1-3, with unresolved D. The CDR3 totals 15 residues. V lost 1 base and J 4 bases, leaving 11 bases between the germline ends. The CDR3: CASSLGPLSGNTIYF. The CDR3 coding sequence is TGTGCCAGCAGTTTAGGACCTCTCTCCGGAAACACCATATATTTT.

Ten or more counts support this clonotype. The rearrangement joins TRBV6-5 to TRBJ1-1; D might be TRBD1 (6 bases). V lost 6 bases and J lost 5, with 10 bases in between. Germline values: CDR1 MNHEY, CDR2 SVGAGI. This CDR3 comprises 12 residues. The CDR3 nucleotides are TGTGCCAGCAGAACAGGGTTGACTGAAGCTTTCTTT. It encodes CASRTGLTEAFF.

This clonotype was detected ten times or more. The rearrangement joins TRBV19 to TRBJ1-3; the D is unclear. Looked up from germline, CDR1 is LNHDA and CDR2 is SQIVND (reference sequence). This CDR3 has 17 residues. V lost 9 bases and J 0 bases, leaving 21 bases between the germline ends. The CDR3 sequence: CASNLREVLSSGNTIYF. The CDR3 DNA sequence: TGTGCCAGCAACCTAAGGGAGGTCCTCAGCTCTGGAAACACCATATATTTT.

This clonotype has more than one count but fewer than ten. The chain couples TRBV9 to TRBJ1-1; TRBD1 matches at 7 bases. The trim removed 0 bases at V and 4 bases at J, leaving 3 bases unmatched. This CDR3 has 14 amino acids. The germline CDR1 and CDR2 sequences are SGDLS and YYNGEE. For the CDR3, the DNA is TGTGCCAGCAGCGTAGGTCCAGGGGGCACTGAAGCTTTCTTT. Encoded protein: CASSVGPGGTEAFF.

This clonotype was seen ten or more times. This CDR3 is CASSLGMSYEQYF. As DNA, the CDR3 is TGTGCCAGCAGCTTGGGAATGTCCTACGAGCAGTACTTC. This chain uses TRBV7-8 with TRBJ2-7, with D unresolved. Germline CDR1 reads SGHVS; CDR2 reads FQNEAQ. CDR3 size: 13 residues. V lost 3 bases and J 1 base, leaving 7 bases between the germline ends.

This clonotype was seen repeatedly, ten times or more. This chain joins TRBV12-3 or TRBV12-4 and TRBJ1-5, with a tentative D call TRBD1 (5 bases). Trimming pared 5 bases from V and 7 bases from J, leaving 18 bases between. This CDR3 spans 15 amino acids. The CDR3 is CASSPAGGSEQPQHF. The CDR3 bases are TGTGCCAGCAGTCCGGCGGGGGGTAGCGAGCAGCCCCAGCATTTT.

This clonotype was seen ten or more times. The chain couples TRBV11-2 to TRBJ1-1; D unclear. The length of the CDR3 is 15 residues. Germline values: CDR1 SGHAT, CDR2 FQNNGV. V was trimmed by 0 bases and J by 3 bases, leaving 11 bases between them. CDR3 amino acids: CASSLELHGHTEAFF. The DNA for the CDR3 is TGTGCCAGCAGCTTAGAGTTACACGGCCACACTGAAGCTTTCTTT.